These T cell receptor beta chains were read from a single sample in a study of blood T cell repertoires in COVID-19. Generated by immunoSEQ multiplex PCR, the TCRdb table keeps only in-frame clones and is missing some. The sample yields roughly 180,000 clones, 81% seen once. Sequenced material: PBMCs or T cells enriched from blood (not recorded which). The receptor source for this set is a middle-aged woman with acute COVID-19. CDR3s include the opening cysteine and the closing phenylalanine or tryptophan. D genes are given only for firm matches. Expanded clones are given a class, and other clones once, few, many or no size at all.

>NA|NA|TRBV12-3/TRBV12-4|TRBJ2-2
CASSRGGELFF
TGTGCCAGCAGTAGGGGCGGGGAGCTGTTTTTT
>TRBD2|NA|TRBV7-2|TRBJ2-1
CASSLGAGGAYNEQFF
TGTGCCAGCAGCTTAGGGGCGGGAGGGGCTTACAATGAGCAGTTCTTC
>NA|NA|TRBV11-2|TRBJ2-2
CASGWTSWLFF
TGTGCCAGCGGCTGGACATCTTGGCTGTTTTTT
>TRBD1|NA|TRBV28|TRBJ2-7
CASSQGAGYEQYF
TGTGCCAGCAGCCAGGGGGCAGGCTACGAGCAGTACTTC
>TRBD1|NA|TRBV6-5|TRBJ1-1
CASSGQGNTEAFF
TGTGCCAGCAGCGGACAGGGGAACACTGAAGCTTTCTTT
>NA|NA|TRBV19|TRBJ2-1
CASLGLGSYNEQFF
TGTGCCAGTCTCGGACTGGGCTCCTACAATGAGCAGTTCTTC
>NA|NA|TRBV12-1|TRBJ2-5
CASSPGTSRQETQYF
TGTGCCAGCAGCCCTGGGACTAGTCGGCAAGAGACCCAGTACTTC
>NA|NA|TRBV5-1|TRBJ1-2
CASIALPGGPYGYTF
TGCGCCAGCATTGCCCTCCCGGGGGGCCCCTATGGCTACACCTTC
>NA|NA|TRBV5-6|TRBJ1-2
CASSLGVSGGYAF
TGTGCCAGCAGCTTGGGGGTCAGTGGCGGCTACGCCTTC
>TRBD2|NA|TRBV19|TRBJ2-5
CASSIRRTSGSQETQYF
TGTGCCAGTAGTATACGCCGGACTAGCGGGAGCCAAGAGACCCAGTACTTC
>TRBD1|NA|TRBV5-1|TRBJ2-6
CASSLAGQAYSGANVLTF
TGCGCCAGCAGCTTGGCCGGACAGGCGTACTCTGGGGCCAACGTCCTGACTTTC
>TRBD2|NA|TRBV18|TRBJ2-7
CASSPSGVRDEQYF
TGTGCCAGCTCACCTAGCGGGGTTAGGGACGAGCAGTACTTC
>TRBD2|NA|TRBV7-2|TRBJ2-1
CASRGPSGPEPNEQFF
TGTGCCAGCAGGGGACCTAGCGGGCCTGAGCCCAATGAGCAGTTCTTC
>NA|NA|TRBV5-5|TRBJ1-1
CASRWQGTKNTEAFF
TGTGCCAGCCGATGGCAGGGGACCAAGAACACTGAAGCTTTCTTT
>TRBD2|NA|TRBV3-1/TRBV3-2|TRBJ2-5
CASSLLAGWGTQYF
TGTGCCAGCAGCCTCTTAGCGGGATGGGGGACCCAGTACTTC
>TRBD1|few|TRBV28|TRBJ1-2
CASSLQGARGYTF
TGTGCCAGCAGTTTACAGGGGGCACGCGGCTACACCTTC
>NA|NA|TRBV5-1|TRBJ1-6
CASSLPTGENSPLHF
TGCGCCAGCAGCCTTCCGACAGGAGAAAATTCACCCCTCCACTTT
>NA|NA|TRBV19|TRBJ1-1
CASSEQGVPEAFF
TGTGCCAGTAGTGAACAGGGCGTCCCTGAAGCTTTCTTT
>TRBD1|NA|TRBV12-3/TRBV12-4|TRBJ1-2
CASRQGAFHGYTF
TGTGCCAGCAGGCAGGGGGCGTTTCATGGCTACACCTTC
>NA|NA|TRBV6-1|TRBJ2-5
CASSEARGDTYQETQYF
TGTGCCAGCAGTGAAGCCAGAGGGGACACTTACCAAGAGACCCAGTACTTC
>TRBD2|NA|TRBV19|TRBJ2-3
CASSIAGGPDTQYF
TGTGCCAGTAGTATAGCGGGAGGGCCAGATACGCAGTATTTT
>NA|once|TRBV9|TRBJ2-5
CASSVAGAEETQYF
TGTGCCAGCAGCGTAGCGGGAGCGGAGGAGACCCAGTACTTC
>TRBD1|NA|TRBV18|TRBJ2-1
CASSRGQGALDNEQFF
TGTGCCAGCTCAAGGGGACAGGGGGCTTTGGACAATGAGCAGTTCTTC
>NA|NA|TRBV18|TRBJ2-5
CASSPLSTVETQYF
TGTGCCAGCTCACCACTTAGCACGGTAGAGACCCAGTACTTC
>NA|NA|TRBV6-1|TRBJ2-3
CASSEAALGTDTQYF
TGTGCCAGCAGTGAAGCCGCGTTGGGCACAGATACGCAGTATTTT
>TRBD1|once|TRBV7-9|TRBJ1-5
CASSSWTGFRGGNQPQHF
TGTGCCAGCAGCTCTTGGACAGGTTTTAGGGGTGGCAATCAGCCCCAGCATTTT
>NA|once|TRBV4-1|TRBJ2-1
CASSQLTVAPQEQFF
TGCGCCAGCAGCCAACTAACGGTAGCGCCCCAGGAGCAGTTCTTC
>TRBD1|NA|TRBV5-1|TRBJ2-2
CATTAGGAELAGELFF
TGCGCCACTACCGCAGGGGGCGCGGAATTAGCCGGGGAGCTGTTTTTT
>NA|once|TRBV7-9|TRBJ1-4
CASSFRQDNEKLFF
TGTGCCAGCAGCTTCCGACAGGATAATGAAAAACTGTTTTTT
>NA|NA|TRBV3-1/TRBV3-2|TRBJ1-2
CASSQDSTGYGYTF
TGTGCCAGCAGCCAAGATTCGACAGGCTATGGCTACACCTTC
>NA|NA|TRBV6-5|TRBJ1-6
CASRGGGGGSPLHF
TGTGCCAGCAGAGGGGGTGGAGGAGGTTCACCCCTCCACTTT
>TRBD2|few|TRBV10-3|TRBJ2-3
CAMSQGGSTDTQYF
TGTGCCATGAGCCAGGGAGGGAGCACAGATACGCAGTATTTT
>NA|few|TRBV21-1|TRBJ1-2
CASSHRAAYGYTF
TGTGCCAGCAGCCACAGGGCAGCCTATGGCTACACCTTC
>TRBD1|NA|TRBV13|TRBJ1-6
CASSSRTGGISPLHF
TGTGCCAGCAGCTCGAGGACAGGGGGCATTTCACCCCTCCACTTT
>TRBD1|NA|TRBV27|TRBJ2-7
CASSFRTGTYEQYF
TGTGCCAGCAGTTTCAGGACAGGCACCTACGAGCAGTACTTC
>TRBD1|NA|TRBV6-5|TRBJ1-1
CASITPGQGAEAFF
TGTGCCAGCATCACCCCGGGACAGGGCGCTGAAGCTTTCTTT
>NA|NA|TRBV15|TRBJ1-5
CATTNQGRGNQPQHF
TGTGCCACCACCAACCAGGGAAGGGGCAATCAGCCCCAGCATTTT
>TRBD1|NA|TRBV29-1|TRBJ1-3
CSVEKGAGGNTIYF
TGCAGCGTTGAAAAGGGGGCGGGTGGAAACACCATATATTTT
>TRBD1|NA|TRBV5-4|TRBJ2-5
CASSLDQGAGETQYF
TGTGCCAGCAGCTTGGATCAGGGGGCTGGAGAGACCCAGTACTTC
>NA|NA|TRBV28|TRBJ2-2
CASRPRQTNTGELFF
TGTGCCAGCAGACCCCGACAGACGAACACCGGGGAGCTGTTTTTT
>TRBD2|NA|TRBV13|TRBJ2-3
CASSRGTSDNEKQYF
TGTGCCAGCAGCCGCGGGACTAGCGATAACGAGAAGCAGTATTTT
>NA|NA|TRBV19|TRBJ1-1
CASSIGGIIAFF
TGTGCCAGTAGTATCGGGGGGATAATAGCTTTCTTT
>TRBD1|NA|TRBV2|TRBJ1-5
CASSADRGNQPQHF
TGTGCCAGCAGTGCGGACAGGGGGAATCAGCCCCAGCATTTT
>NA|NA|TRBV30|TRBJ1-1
CAWRVASYTEAFF
TGTGCCTGGAGAGTGGCCTCGTACACTGAAGCTTTCTTT
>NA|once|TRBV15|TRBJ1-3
CATSRDKAGPGSGNTIYF
TGTGCCACCAGCAGAGATAAGGCAGGGCCGGGTTCTGGAAACACCATATATTTT
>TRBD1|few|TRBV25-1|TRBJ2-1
CASSGDRGRFVNNEQFF
TGTGCCAGCAGTGGGGACAGGGGTCGATTTGTAAACAATGAGCAGTTCTTC
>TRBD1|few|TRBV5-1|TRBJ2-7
CASRSGGEQYF
TGCGCCAGCAGATCAGGGGGCGAGCAGTACTTC
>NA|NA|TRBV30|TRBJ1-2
CAWSGALANYGYTF
TGTGCCTGGAGTGGGGCCTTGGCTAACTATGGCTACACCTTC
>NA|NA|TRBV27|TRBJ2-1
CASSYSGVNEQFF
TGTGCCAGCAGTTATTCAGGTGTCAATGAGCAGTTCTTC
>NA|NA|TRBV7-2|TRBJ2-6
CASTLAGANVLTF
TGTGCCAGCACCCTCGCTGGGGCCAACGTCCTGACTTTC
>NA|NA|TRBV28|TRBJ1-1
CASTFPRLAGGGEAFF
TGTGCCAGCACCTTTCCCCGGTTGGCCGGAGGCGGAGAAGCTTTCTTT
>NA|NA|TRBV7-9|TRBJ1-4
CASSWGGGEKLFF
TGTGCCAGCAGCTGGGGGGGTGGAGAAAAACTGTTTTTT
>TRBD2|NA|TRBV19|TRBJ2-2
CATTAGLADTGELFF
TGTGCCACAACCGCGGGACTAGCGGATACCGGGGAGCTGTTTTTT